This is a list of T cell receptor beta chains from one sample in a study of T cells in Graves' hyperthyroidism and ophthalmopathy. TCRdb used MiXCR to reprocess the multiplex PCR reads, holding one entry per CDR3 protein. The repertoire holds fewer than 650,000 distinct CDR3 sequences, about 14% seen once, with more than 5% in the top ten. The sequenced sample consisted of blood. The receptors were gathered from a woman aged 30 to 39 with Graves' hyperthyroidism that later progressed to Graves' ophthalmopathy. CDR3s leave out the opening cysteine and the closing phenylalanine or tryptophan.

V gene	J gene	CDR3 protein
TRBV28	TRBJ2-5	ASPDRVGRETQY
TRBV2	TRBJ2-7	ASSRTTGGRYGQY
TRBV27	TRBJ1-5	ASAPDGGGVQPQH
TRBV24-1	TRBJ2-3	ATSDRQVGRDTQY
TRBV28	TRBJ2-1	ASSLRTPLEQF
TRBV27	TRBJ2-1	ASSSGTSGMYLF
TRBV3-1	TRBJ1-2	ASFDQGVAGYT
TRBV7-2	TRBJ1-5	ASSLDTDQPQH
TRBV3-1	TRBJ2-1	ASSQKGGADEQF
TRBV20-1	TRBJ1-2	SARETGEGYGYT
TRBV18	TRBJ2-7	ASSPVAGFSYEQY
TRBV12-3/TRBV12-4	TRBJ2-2	ASSSLPNTGELF
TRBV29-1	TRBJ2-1	STRGGEQF
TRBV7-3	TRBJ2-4	ASSLVPGGDIQY
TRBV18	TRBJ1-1	ASSPREGMSEAF
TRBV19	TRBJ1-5	ASKYSNQPQH
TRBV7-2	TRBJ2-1	ASSLVAGEGNEQF
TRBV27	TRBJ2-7	ASSWTGGDSSHYEQY
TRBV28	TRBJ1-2	ASSPPLYVQARNYGYT
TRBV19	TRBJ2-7	ASSIATGYEQY
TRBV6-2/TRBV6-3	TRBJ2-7	ASTTLGREYLEQY
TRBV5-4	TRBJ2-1	ASSRTSGLGDEQF
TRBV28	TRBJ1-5	ASRQGLYQPQH
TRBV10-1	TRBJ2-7	ASSEGLGTSGIPYEQY
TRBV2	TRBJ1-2	ATNEVGQGLEVIYGYT